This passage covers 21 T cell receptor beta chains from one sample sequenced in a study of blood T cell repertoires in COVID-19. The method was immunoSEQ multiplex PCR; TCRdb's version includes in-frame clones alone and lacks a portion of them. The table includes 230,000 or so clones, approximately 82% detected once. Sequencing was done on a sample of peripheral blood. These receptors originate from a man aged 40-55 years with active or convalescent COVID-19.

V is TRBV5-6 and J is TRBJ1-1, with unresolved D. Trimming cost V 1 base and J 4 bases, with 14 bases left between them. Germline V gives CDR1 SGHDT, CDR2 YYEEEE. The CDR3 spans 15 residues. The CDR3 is CASSLSGNRGTEAFF. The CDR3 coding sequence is TGTGCCAGCAGCTTGTCTGGAAACCGAGGCACTGAAGCTTTCTTT.

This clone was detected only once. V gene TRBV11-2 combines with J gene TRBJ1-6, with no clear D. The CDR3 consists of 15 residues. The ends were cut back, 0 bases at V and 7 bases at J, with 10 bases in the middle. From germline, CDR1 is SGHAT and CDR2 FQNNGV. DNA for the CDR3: TGTGCCAGCAGCTTAGATAGGGCGGGGAATTCACCCCTCCACTTT. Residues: CASSLDRAGNSPLHF.

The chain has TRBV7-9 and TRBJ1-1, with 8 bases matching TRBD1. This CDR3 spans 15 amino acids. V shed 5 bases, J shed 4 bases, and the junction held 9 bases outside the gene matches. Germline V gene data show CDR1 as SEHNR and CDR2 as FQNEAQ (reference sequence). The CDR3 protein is CASSPGQGHLTEAFF. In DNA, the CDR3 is TGTGCCAGCAGCCCCGGACAGGGTCACCTCACTGAAGCTTTCTTT.

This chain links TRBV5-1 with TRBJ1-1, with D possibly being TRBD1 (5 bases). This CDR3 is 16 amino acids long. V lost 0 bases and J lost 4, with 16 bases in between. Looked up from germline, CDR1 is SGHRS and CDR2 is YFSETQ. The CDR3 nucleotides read TGCGCCAGCAGCTTGGAAGGGGATTGGAGAGGCACTGAAGCTTTCTTT. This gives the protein CASSLEGDWRGTEAFF.

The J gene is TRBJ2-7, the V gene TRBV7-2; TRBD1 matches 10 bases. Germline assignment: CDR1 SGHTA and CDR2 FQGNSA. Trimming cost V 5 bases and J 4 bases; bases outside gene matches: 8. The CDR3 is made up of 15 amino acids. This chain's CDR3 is CASSPLGQGGYEQYF. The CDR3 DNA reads TGTGCCAGCAGCCCGTTAGGACAGGGGGGATACGAGCAGTACTTC.

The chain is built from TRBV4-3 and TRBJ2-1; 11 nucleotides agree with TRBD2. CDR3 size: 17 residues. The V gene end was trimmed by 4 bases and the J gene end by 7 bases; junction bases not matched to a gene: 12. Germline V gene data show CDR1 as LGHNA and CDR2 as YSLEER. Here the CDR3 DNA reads TGCGCCAGCAGCCCAACGACCCTGACTAGCGGGGCGAATGAGCAGTTCTTC. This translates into CASSPTTLTSGANEQFF.

Here the CDR3 DNA reads TGTGCCACCAGAGGAGGGCTCTGGGGTGAAAAACTGTTTTTT. This codes for CATRGGLWGEKLFF. J is TRBJ1-4 and V is TRBV3-1 (or the pseudogene TRBV3-2); D ambiguous. This CDR3 has 14 amino acids. The germline V and J ends were trimmed by 10 bases and 7 bases, with 19 bases remaining between them. From germline, CDR1 is LGHDT and CDR2 YNNKEL (reference sequence).

In nucleotides, the CDR3 is TGTGCCAGCAGCGTCAGCGGGAGGGCCTGGGATACGCAGTATTTT. Translated, it gives CASSVSGRAWDTQYF. The V and J genes are TRBV9 and TRBJ2-3, with TRBD2 matching over 10 bases. V shed 2 bases, J shed 6 bases, and the junction held 6 bases outside the gene matches. There are 15 residues in the CDR3. Germline V gene lookup returns CDR1 SGDLS and CDR2 YYNGEE.

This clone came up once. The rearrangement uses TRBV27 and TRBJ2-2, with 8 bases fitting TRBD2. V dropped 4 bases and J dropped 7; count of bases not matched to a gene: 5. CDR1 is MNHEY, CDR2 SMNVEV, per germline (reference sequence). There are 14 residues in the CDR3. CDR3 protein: CASSSGGASGELFF. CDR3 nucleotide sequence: TGTGCCAGCAGTTCCGGGGGGGCGAGCGGGGAGCTGTTTTTT.

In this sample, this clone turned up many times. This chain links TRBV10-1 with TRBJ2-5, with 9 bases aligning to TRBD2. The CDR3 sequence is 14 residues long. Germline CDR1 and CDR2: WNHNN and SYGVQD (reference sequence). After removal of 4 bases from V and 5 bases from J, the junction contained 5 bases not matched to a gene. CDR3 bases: TGCGCCAGCAGTGGACTAGCGGCGAAGGAGACCCAGTACTTC. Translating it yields CASSGLAAKETQYF.

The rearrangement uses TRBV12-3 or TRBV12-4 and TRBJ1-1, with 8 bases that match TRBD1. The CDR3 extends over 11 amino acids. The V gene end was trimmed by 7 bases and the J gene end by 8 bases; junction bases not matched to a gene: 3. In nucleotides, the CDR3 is TGTGCCAGCAACCACAGGGGGGAAGCTTTCTTT. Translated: CASNHRGEAFF.

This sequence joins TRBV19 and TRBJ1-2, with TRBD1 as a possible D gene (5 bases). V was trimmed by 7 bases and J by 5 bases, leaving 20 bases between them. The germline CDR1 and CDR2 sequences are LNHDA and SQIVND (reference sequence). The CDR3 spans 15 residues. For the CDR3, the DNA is TGTGCCAGTAATAAAGGGGCCGATGGAAGTTATGGCTACACCTTC. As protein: CASNKGADGSYGYTF.

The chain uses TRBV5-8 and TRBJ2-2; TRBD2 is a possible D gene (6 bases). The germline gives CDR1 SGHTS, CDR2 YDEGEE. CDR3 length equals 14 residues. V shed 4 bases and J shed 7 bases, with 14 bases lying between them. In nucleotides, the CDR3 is TGTGCCAGCAGCCCCGGGACTTATCACGGGGAGCTGTTTTTT. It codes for CASSPGTYHGELFF.

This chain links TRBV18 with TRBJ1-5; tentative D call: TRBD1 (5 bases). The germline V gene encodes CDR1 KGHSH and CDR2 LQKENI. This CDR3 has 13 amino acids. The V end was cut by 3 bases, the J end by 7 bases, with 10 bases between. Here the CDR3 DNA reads TGTGCCAGCTCACCGGACACGGACCAGCCCCAGCATTTT. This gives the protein CASSPDTDQPQHF.

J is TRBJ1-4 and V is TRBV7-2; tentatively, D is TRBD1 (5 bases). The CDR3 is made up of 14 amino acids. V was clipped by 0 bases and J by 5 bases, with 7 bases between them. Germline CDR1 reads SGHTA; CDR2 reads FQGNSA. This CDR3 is CASSLATENEKLFF. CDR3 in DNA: TGTGCCAGCAGCTTAGCGACAGAGAATGAAAAACTGTTTTTT.

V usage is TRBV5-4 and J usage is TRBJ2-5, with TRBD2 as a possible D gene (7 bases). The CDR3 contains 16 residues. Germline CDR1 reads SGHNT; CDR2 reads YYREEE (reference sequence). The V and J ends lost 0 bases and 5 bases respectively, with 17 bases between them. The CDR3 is CASSLGTRGAGETQYF. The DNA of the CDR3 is TGTGCCAGCAGCTTGGGGACCCGGGGGGCAGGGGAGACCCAGTACTTC.

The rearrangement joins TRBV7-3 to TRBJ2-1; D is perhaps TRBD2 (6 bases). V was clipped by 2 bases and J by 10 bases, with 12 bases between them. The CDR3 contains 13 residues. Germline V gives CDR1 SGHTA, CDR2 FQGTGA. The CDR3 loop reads CASSLGGAGEQFF. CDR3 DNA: TGTGCCAGCAGCTTAGGCGGGGCAGGGGAGCAGTTCTTC.

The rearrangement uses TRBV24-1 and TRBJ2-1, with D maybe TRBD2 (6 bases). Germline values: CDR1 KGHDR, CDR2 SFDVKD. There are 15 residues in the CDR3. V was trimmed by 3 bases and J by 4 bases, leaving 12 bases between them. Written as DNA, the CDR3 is TGTGCCACCAGTGATAGGGCTAGCGTGTACAATGAGCAGTTCTTC. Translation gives CATSDRASVYNEQFF.

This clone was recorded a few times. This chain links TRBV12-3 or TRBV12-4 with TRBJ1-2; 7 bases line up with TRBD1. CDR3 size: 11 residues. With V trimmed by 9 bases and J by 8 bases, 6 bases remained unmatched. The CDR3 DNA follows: TGTGCCAGTAAGGGGGCGGACGGCTACACCTTC. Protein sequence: CASKGADGYTF.

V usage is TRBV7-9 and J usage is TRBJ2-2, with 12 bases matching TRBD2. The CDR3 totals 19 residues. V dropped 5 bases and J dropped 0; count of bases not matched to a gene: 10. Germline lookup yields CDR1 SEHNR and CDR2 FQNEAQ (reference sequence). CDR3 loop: CASSQKRTSGVSNTGELFF. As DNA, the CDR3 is TGTGCCAGCAGCCAAAAGCGGACTAGCGGGGTATCGAACACCGGGGAGCTGTTTTTT.

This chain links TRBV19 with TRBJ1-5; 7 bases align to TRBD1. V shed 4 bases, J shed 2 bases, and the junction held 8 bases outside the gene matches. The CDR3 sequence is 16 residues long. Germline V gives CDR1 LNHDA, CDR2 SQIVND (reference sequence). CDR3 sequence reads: CASSNDRELGNQPQHF. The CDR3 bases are TGTGCCAGTAGTAACGACAGGGAGTTGGGCAATCAGCCCCAGCATTTT.